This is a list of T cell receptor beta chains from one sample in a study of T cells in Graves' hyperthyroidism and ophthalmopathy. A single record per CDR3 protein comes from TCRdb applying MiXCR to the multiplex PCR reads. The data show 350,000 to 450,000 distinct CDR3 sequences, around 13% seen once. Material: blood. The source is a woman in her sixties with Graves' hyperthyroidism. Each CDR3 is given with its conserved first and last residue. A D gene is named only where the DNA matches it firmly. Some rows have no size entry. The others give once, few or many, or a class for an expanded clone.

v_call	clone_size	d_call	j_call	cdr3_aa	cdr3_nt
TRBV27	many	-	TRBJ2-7	CASSLGGDPYEQYF	TGTGCCAGCAGTTTAGGCGGGGACCCATACGAGCAGTACTTC
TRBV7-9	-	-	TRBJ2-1	CASSLMRGSTSYNEQFF	TGTGCCAGCAGCTTAATGAGGGGTTCTACCTCCTACAATGAGCAGTTCTTC
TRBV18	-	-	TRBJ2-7	CASSPRQRVSYEQYF	TGTGCCAGCTCACCGAGGCAGCGGGTCTCCTACGAGCAGTACTTC
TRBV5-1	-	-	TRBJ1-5	CASSWGSQGGNQPQHF	TGCGCCAGCAGCTGGGGGTCCCAGGGAGGAAATCAGCCCCAGCATTTT
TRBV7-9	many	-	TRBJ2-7	CASSLGGISGEQYF	TGTGCCAGCAGCTTAGGGGGAATCTCGGGCGAGCAGTACTTC
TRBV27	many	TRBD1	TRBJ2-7	CASSPGTGDGGEQYF	TGTGCCAGCAGCCCAGGGACAGGGGATGGGGGGGAGCAGTACTTC
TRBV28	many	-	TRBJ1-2	CASSVSWGYTF	TGTGCCAGCAGTGTATCCTGGGGCTACACCTTC
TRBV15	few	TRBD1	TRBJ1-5	CATRGTGQPRHF	TGTGCCACCAGAGGGACAGGACAGCCCCGGCATTTT
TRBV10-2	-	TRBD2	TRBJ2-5	CASSGASGSGQETQYF	TGCGCCAGCAGTGGAGCCAGCGGGAGCGGTCAAGAGACCCAGTACTTC
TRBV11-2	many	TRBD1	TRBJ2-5	CASSSRRQGWGETQYF	TGTGCCAGCAGCTCCCGACGACAGGGTTGGGGAGAGACCCAGTACTTC
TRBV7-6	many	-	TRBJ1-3	CASRDAGTAGNTIYF	TGTGCCAGCAGGGATGCCGGAACAGCTGGAAACACCATATATTTT
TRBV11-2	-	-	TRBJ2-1	CASGIAAYNEQFF	TGTGCCAGCGGAATAGCGGCTTACAATGAGCAGTTCTTC
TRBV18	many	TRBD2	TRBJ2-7	CASSLRDSGNFEQYF	TGTGCCAGCTCACTCAGGGATAGCGGGAACTTCGAGCAGTACTTC
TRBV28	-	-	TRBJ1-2	CASKPGEYGYTF	TGTGCCAGCAAACCCGGGGAATATGGCTACACCTTC